The 21 T cell receptor beta chains given below trace back to one sample, sequenced in a study of T-cell reconstitution after alpha-beta-depleted transplantation in children. A library of TCRbeta sequences, prepared with unique molecular identifiers, was generated. TCRdb re-derived calls from the PCR reads in MiXCR, one entry per CDR3 protein. The table includes a few hundred thousand distinct CDR3 sequences, approximately 7% detected once. The sample was PBMCs, taken before TCRalphabeta/CD19-depleted stem cell transplant. The receptors derive from a boy aged 2-9 years with acute lymphoblastic leukemia, due to receive a stem cell transplant.

This clonotype was counted a single time. Given the absence of the conserved phenylalanine or tryptophan at the CDR3 end, a read error is likely. It is unclear where the CDR3 begins or ends on the DNA, so no DNA is shown, and the CDR3 is as TCRdb lists it. The chain is built from TRBV7-7 and TRBJ2-1; the D call in the table, TRBD1, was not verified against the DNA. Germline assignment: CDR1 SSHAT and CDR2 FNYEAQ (reference sequence). A total of 9 residues make up the CDR3, ends included. CDR3 protein: CASSVHGFY.

This clonotype has more than one count but fewer than ten. The chain employs TRBV28 and TRBJ2-1, with TRBD1 identical over 8 bases. CDR3 length: 15 amino acids. V shed 3 bases and J 6 bases; nucleotides not matched to a gene: 7. Germline CDR1 reads MDHEN; CDR2 reads SYDVKM. The CDR3, as DNA: TGTGCCAGCAGTTTGTGGCAGGGGGCAGGCAATGAGCAGTTCTTC. Translating gives CASSLWQGAGNEQFF. Full variable domain (rest looked up from reference TRBV28 and TRBJ2-1): DVKVTQSSRYLVKRTGEKVFLECVQDMDHENMFWYRQDPGLGLRLIYFSYDVKMKEKGDIPEGYSVSREKKERFSLILESASTNQTSMYLCASSLWQGAGNEQFFGPGTRLTVL.

The chain carries TRBV20-1 and TRBJ1-6; D unresolved. V was cut by 5 bases and J by 14 bases, with 13 bases left in between. CDR1 and CDR2 from the germline V gene are DFQATT and SNEGSKA (reference sequence). The CDR3 spans 11 residues. CDR3 nucleotide sequence: TGCAGTGCTGGCCGGGGTTTGGCCCTCCACTTT. Protein product: CSAGRGLALHF.

This clonotype was observed at least ten times. The J gene is TRBJ2-1, the V gene TRBV9, with TRBD2 identical over 13 bases. V lost 4 bases, J lost 9 bases, and 10 bases stayed unmatched. Germline values: CDR1 SGDLS, CDR2 YYNGEE. The CDR3 runs to 16 residues. CDR3 sequence (DNA): TGTGCCAGCAGCCCCGGGACTAGCGGGATTACACGTGAGCAGTTCTTC. It encodes CASSPGTSGITREQFF.

The V call is TRBV27, the J call TRBJ1-1; unclear D gene. This CDR3 comprises 18 residues. Germline V lookup: CDR1 MNHEY, CDR2 SMNVEV (reference sequence). Trimming removed 3 bases from V and 0 bases from J, with 20 bases in between. CDR3 sequence: CASSLKSLPVPMNTEAFF. In nucleotides, the CDR3 is TGTGCCAGCAGTTTGAAGTCCCTTCCGGTGCCAATGAACACTGAAGCTTTCTTT.

This clonotype occurred a few times. The chain carries TRBV2 and TRBJ2-3; D is possibly TRBD1 (5 bases). The germline V gene has CDR1 SNHLY and CDR2 FYNNEI. With 3 bases removed from V and 3 bases from J, the gap between germline ends came to 13 bases. The CDR3 is 15 residues long. The CDR3 region is CASSDTGQTTDTQYF. The CDR3 nucleotides read TGTGCCAGCAGTGATACAGGACAAACGACAGATACGCAGTATTTT.

In this sample, this clonotype turned up many times. The chain joins TRBV20-1 to TRBJ1-2; 7 bases map to TRBD1. The V gene end was trimmed by 0 bases and the J gene end by 4 bases; junction bases not matched to a gene: 2. CDR1 and CDR2 (germline): DFQATT, SNEGSKA (reference sequence). The CDR3 runs to 13 residues. The CDR3 region has the DNA TGCAGTGCTAGAGAGACAGGGTCCTATGGCTACACCTTC. This sequence encodes CSARETGSYGYTF.

The J gene is TRBJ1-3, the V gene TRBV12-3 or TRBV12-4, with D perhaps TRBD1 (5 bases). V lost 1 base and J 2 bases, leaving 6 bases between the germline ends. CDR3 length: 14 amino acids. Here the CDR3 reads CASSLEGTGNTIYF. CDR3 bases: TGTGCCAGCAGTTTAGAGGGGACTGGAAACACCATATATTTT.

This clonotype was detected a few times. The genes are TRBV27 and TRBJ1-2; the D gene is possibly TRBD1 (6 bases). The germline V gene has CDR1 MNHEY and CDR2 SMNVEV (reference sequence). CDR3 size: 13 residues. The germline V and J ends were trimmed by 5 bases and 4 bases, with 11 bases remaining between them. CDR3 nucleotides: TGTGCCAGCAGTCCCGGACAGATCTATGGCTACACCTTC. Translation: CASSPGQIYGYTF.

This clonotype was counted ten times or more. The chain employs TRBV20-1 and TRBJ2-3; either TRBD1 or TRBD2 may fit D (5 bases each). V lost 7 bases to trimming and J lost 0 bases, with 11 bases between them. Germline loops: CDR1 DFQATT, CDR2 SNEGSKA (reference sequence). The CDR3 contains 13 residues. The CDR3 DNA reads TGCAGTGGTATCGGGGCTAGCACAGATACGCAGTATTTT. It encodes CSGIGASTDTQYF.

The chain uses TRBV20-1 and TRBJ2-7; 11 bases are shared with TRBD1. Germline V lookup: CDR1 DFQATT, CDR2 SNEGSKA (reference sequence). This CDR3 has 13 amino acids. Unmatched junction bases numbered 6, after V lost 7 bases and J lost 4 bases. DNA for the CDR3: TGCAGTGTAACCGGGACAGGGGGGTACGAGCAGTACTTC. Amino acid sequence: CSVTGTGGYEQYF.

This clonotype was picked up many times. The V gene is TRBV5-1, the J gene TRBJ2-1, with 7 bases lining up with TRBD1. Germline V gene data show CDR1 as SGHRS and CDR2 as YFSETQ. V gave up 1 base and J gave up 4 bases; unmatched junction bases: 5. CDR3 length equals 15 residues. The CDR3 bases are TGCGCCAGCAGCTTGACAGGGGAGTCATACAATGAGCAGTTCTTC. This sequence encodes CASSLTGESYNEQFF.

In this sample, this clonotype turned up many times. The chain joins TRBV5-1 to TRBJ2-7, with D hard to call. Trimming took off 4 bases at V and 4 bases at J, with 15 bases between the two ends. Germline CDR1 reads SGHRS; CDR2 reads YFSETQ. The CDR3 spans 14 residues. The CDR3 DNA reads as TGCGCCAGCAGCCGTAGGATGGATTTATACGAGCAGTACTTC. It is translated as CASSRRMDLYEQYF.

This clonotype was seen at least ten times. The chain uses TRBV6-5 and TRBJ1-1; weak D call: TRBD1 (5 bases). CDR3 length: 13 amino acids. Trimming cost V 10 bases and J 2 bases, with 14 bases left between them. Germline V gene data show CDR1 as MNHEY and CDR2 as SVGAGI. The DNA of the CDR3 is TGTGCCACCGCGGGGGGGGTAAACACTGAAGCTTTCTTT. It encodes CATAGGVNTEAFF.

This clonotype has a count of ten or more. This chain connects TRBV7-2 to TRBJ2-3, with 12 bases identical to TRBD2. Unmatched junction bases numbered 11, after V lost 2 bases and J lost 8 bases. The CDR3 consists of 17 residues. Germline values: CDR1 SGHTA, CDR2 FQGNSA. DNA of the CDR3: TGTGCCAGCAGCTTAAATTTGATACTAGCGGGGGGTGCTACGCAGTATTTT. This gives the protein CASSLNLILAGGATQYF.

There are many counts of this clonotype. The chain has TRBV29-1 and TRBJ2-7; perhaps D is TRBD1 or TRBD2 (6 bases each). The germline V and J ends were trimmed by 6 bases and 3 bases, with 15 bases remaining between them. Per germline, CDR1 SQVTM and CDR2 ANQGSEA. The CDR3 totals 13 residues. This CDR3 is CSVKGGLGYEQYF. The CDR3, as DNA: TGCAGCGTGAAAGGGGGACTCGGCTACGAGCAGTACTTC.

This clonotype was seen repeatedly, ten times or more. This chain connects TRBV7-2 to TRBJ2-3; D is ambiguous. Germline-derived CDR1 and CDR2 are SGHTA and FQGNSA. V lost 2 bases, J lost 4 bases, and 13 bases lay in between. The CDR3 sequence is 15 residues long. DNA of the CDR3: TGTGCCAGCAGCTTAAAAGTCGGCGTACCAGATACGCAGTATTTT. Translation: CASSLKVGVPDTQYF.

This clonotype was picked up many times. The CDR3 region has the DNA TGTGCCAGCAGCCATTCCACCAGCGGGGGGAGGGATACTGAAGCTTTCTTT. Protein product: CASSHSTSGGRDTEAFF. V is TRBV3-1 and J is TRBJ1-1, with D maybe TRBD1 (5 bases). The CDR3 is 17 amino acids. V was cut by 3 bases and J by 5 bases, with 22 bases left in between. Germline V gene sequence: CDR1 LGHDT, CDR2 YNNKEL (reference sequence).

This clonotype was observed at least ten times. The chain couples TRBV18 to TRBJ2-1; the D is unclear. V shed 2 bases and J shed 5 bases, with 13 bases lying between them. The CDR3 is 15 amino acids. Germline V gene data show CDR1 as KGHSH and CDR2 as LQKENI. As DNA, the CDR3 is TGTGCCAGCTCACCAGGGGTCGGAAGCCACAATGAGCAGTTCTTC. Translation gives CASSPGVGSHNEQFF.

This clonotype was counted ten times or more. The V gene is TRBV7-8, the J gene TRBJ1-2, with a possible D match to TRBD1 (5 bases). The germline V gene encodes CDR1 SGHVS and CDR2 FQNEAQ. V lost 0 bases and J lost 1, with 12 bases in between. This CDR3 comprises 16 residues. Here the CDR3 reads CASSLAHLTVNYGYTF. In nucleotides, the CDR3 is TGTGCCAGCAGCTTAGCCCATTTGACAGTTAACTATGGCTACACCTTC.

This clonotype was counted ten times or more. J is TRBJ2-7 and V is TRBV20-1; 7 bases fit TRBD2. The CDR3 is 12 amino acids. V lost 0 bases, J lost 7 bases, and 3 bases stayed unmatched. The germline CDR1 and CDR2 sequences are DFQATT and SNEGSKA (reference sequence). The CDR3: CSAREGGDEQYF. CDR3 sequence (DNA): TGCAGTGCTAGAGAGGGAGGGGATGAGCAGTACTTC.